These 23 T cell receptor beta chains were all obtained from the same sample, sequenced in a study of Graves' ophthalmopathy and Graves' hyperthyroidism. The authors amplified TCR beta CDR3 regions from RNA transcripts. First-round RT-PCR relied on HTBI primers, and a second-round multiplex PCR came next. TCRdb reanalysed the multiplex PCR reads using MiXCR and keeps one entry per CDR3 protein. The sample lists 500,000 to 800,000 distinct CDR3 sequences, just over 40% occurring once. Sequencing used peripheral blood. All receptors come from an adult man with Graves' ophthalmopathy.

This chain links TRBV7-2 with TRBJ2-5, with TRBD2 as a possible D gene (6 bases). The CDR3 contains 15 residues. Germline V CDR1 and CDR2: SGHTA, FQGNSA. Trimming stripped 1 base from V and 5 bases from J, with 14 bases between. This CDR3 is CASSLVGYGGETQYF. CDR3 DNA sequence: TGTGCCAGCAGCTTAGTGGGATATGGGGGGGAGACCCAGTACTTC.

This clonotype was counted a few times. J is TRBJ1-1 and V is TRBV5-1, with D perhaps matching TRBD1 (5 bases). Germline V gene lookup returns CDR1 SGHRS and CDR2 YFSETQ. The CDR3 is made up of 15 amino acids. V dropped 3 bases and J dropped 5 bases, with 17 bases sitting between them. CDR3 sequence (DNA): TGCGCCAGCAGCTCTCTAGGAGGTCCAGGGACTGAAGCTTTCTTT. Translated, it gives CASSSLGGPGTEAFF.

This clonotype was detected ten times or more. The V call is TRBV9, the J call TRBJ2-5; 10 bases agree with TRBD2. The CDR3 is made up of 15 amino acids. Trimming at V came to 3 bases and at J to 1 base, leaving 3 bases not matched to a gene. CDR1 is SGDLS and CDR2 is YYNGEE in the germline V gene. This CDR3 is CASSGGLAVQETQYF. CDR3 nucleotide sequence: TGTGCCAGCAGCGGAGGACTAGCGGTCCAAGAGACCCAGTACTTC.

This clonotype was counted at least ten times. The chain uses TRBV10-3 and TRBJ2-5, with TRBD2 matching 9 bases. With 10 bases clipped from V and 5 bases from J, the junction kept 14 bases outside the gene matches. This CDR3 has 15 residues. Germline values: CDR1 ENHRY, CDR2 SYGVKD. The CDR3 region has the DNA TGTGCCAGCAGCTCCCGTAGCGGGAGCGGTGAGACCCAGTACTTC. Residues: CASSSRSGSGETQYF.

This clonotype was counted at least ten times. The genes are TRBV7-9 and TRBJ1-3, with a possible D match to TRBD1 (5 bases). The CDR3 spans 14 residues. Germline V gene data show CDR1 as SEHNR and CDR2 as FQNEAQ (reference sequence). V was cut by 10 bases and J by 0 bases, with 13 bases left in between. The CDR3 here is CATIRQNSGNTIYF. In DNA, the CDR3 is TGTGCCACAATTAGACAGAACTCTGGAAACACCATATATTTT.

Notes on this clonotype: Its ends do not fully match the called genes, so a read error is possible. This sequence joins TRBV7-9 and TRBJ2-7, with D hard to call. The CDR3 runs to 15 residues. The germline V gene has CDR1 SEHNR and CDR2 FQNEAQ (reference sequence). The CDR3: CASSQEGSPTYEQYF. The CDR3 DNA reads as TGCGCCAGCAGCCAAGAAGGTAGCCCGACCTACGAGCAGTACTTC.

There are many counts of this clonotype. The V gene is TRBV9, the J gene TRBJ2-7, with 10 bases that match TRBD1. V shed 3 bases and J 3 bases; nucleotides not matched to a gene: 6. CDR3 length: 15 amino acids. Germline CDR1 and CDR2: SGDLS and YYNGEE. CDR3 nucleotides: TGTGCCAGCAGCGACCGGGACAGGGGTAGCTACGAGCAGTACTTC. It specifies CASSDRDRGSYEQYF.

This clonotype was counted at least ten times. The V and J genes are TRBV10-3 and TRBJ2-5; D might be TRBD2 (5 bases). This CDR3 comprises 14 residues. V lost 1 base and J 4 bases, leaving 10 bases between the germline ends. Germline CDR1 is ENHRY and CDR2 is SYGVKD. The CDR3: CAISEFPGRETQYF. DNA of the CDR3: TGTGCCATCAGTGAGTTCCCGGGAAGAGAGACCCAGTACTTC.

This clonotype showed up many times. The genes are TRBV7-6 and TRBJ2-7, with TRBD2 as a possible D gene (7 bases). The CDR3 spans 14 residues. Germline values: CDR1 SGHVS, CDR2 FNYEAQ. V dropped 5 bases and J dropped 2 bases, with 13 bases sitting between them. The CDR3 here is CASSEGGGAYEQYF. The DNA of the CDR3 is TGTGCCAGCAGCGAAGGGGGGGGGGCCTACGAGCAGTACTTC.

This clonotype was recorded a few times. This sequence joins TRBV19 and TRBJ1-5; D is undetermined. The germline gives CDR1 LNHDA, CDR2 SQIVND (reference sequence). V dropped 7 bases and J dropped 0 bases, with 13 bases sitting between them. This CDR3 contains 15 residues. As DNA, the CDR3 is TGTGCCAGTACGTACGGTAGTGATAGCAATCAGCCCCAGCATTTT. Translation: CASTYGSDSNQPQHF.

The chain employs TRBV2 and TRBJ2-5; 10 bases agree with TRBD1. Germline V gene data show CDR1 as SNHLY and CDR2 as FYNNEI. The CDR3 covers 15 residues. V was pared by 4 bases and J by 2 bases, with 4 bases of the junction left unmatched. CDR3 protein: CASSGGTGVQETQYF. The CDR3 DNA is TGTGCCAGCAGTGGCGGGACAGGGGTTCAAGAGACCCAGTACTTC.

This chain uses TRBV30 with TRBJ2-5; possibly TRBD1 for D (5 bases). V lost 2 bases, J lost 4 bases, and 14 bases lay in between. The CDR3 length is 14 residues. Germline loops: CDR1 GTSNPN, CDR2 SVGIG (reference sequence). The CDR3 region is CAWSLTFQGETQYF. The CDR3 DNA reads TGTGCCTGGAGTTTAACTTTTCAGGGAGAGACCCAGTACTTC.

The chain is built from TRBV7-3 and TRBJ1-1; D not resolved. Germline loops: CDR1 SGHTA, CDR2 FQGTGA. The CDR3 is 14 residues long. The ends were cut back, 5 bases at V and 11 bases at J, with 21 bases in the middle. This CDR3 reads CASSPGSGEGGAFF. The CDR3 coding sequence is TGTGCCAGCAGCCCAGGCAGCGGGGAGGGAGGGGCTTTCTTT.

This clonotype was seen at least ten times. The rearrangement links TRBV7-2 to TRBJ1-6, with TRBD1 matching over 7 bases. This CDR3 contains 16 residues. The germline V gene encodes CDR1 SGHTA and CDR2 FQGNSA. V dropped 2 bases and J dropped 4; count of bases not matched to a gene: 5. The CDR3 sequence is CASSLTGGQYNSPLHF. Written as DNA, the CDR3 is TGTGCCAGCAGCTTAACTGGGGGACAGTATAATTCACCCCTCCACTTT. Full variable domain (outside the CDR3, taken from reference TRBV7-2 and TRBJ1-6): GAGVSQSPSNKVTEKGKDVELRCDPISGHTALYWYRQSLGQGLEFLIYFQGNSAPDKSGLPSDRFSAERTGGSVSTLTIQRTQQEDSAVYLCASSLTGGQYNSPLHFGNGTRLTVT.

This clonotype has just a few counts. The rearrangement links TRBV29-1 to TRBJ1-2, with 11 bases identical to TRBD1. The CDR3 spans 12 residues. J lost 6 bases, V lost 7 bases, and 4 bases had no gene match. CDR1 is SQVTM, CDR2 ANQGSEA, per germline. The CDR3 DNA sequence: TGCAGCGCTCGGACAGGGGGCAATGGCTACACCTTC. Its protein product is CSARTGGNGYTF.

The chain recombines TRBV2 with TRBJ1-5; weak D call: TRBD1 (6 bases). The germline gives CDR1 SNHLY, CDR2 FYNNEI. The CDR3 runs to 14 residues. V lost 6 bases and J lost 7, with 16 bases in between. This CDR3 reads CASSQGGRGQPQHF. The CDR3 DNA reads as TGTGCCAGCAGCCAAGGGGGTCGGGGACAGCCCCAGCATTTT.

This clonotype was seen ten or more times. The rearrangement joins TRBV2 to TRBJ2-5; no clear D. V lost 0 bases, J lost 5 bases, and 10 bases lay in between. The CDR3 has 14 amino acids. Germline V gene lookup returns CDR1 SNHLY and CDR2 FYNNEI. The CDR3 protein is CASSEAGLSETQYF. The CDR3 nucleotides are TGTGCCAGCAGTGAAGCAGGTTTGAGCGAGACCCAGTACTTC.

This clonotype has more than one count but fewer than ten. With a much larger clone just one base away, this may be a read error. This chain links TRBV12-3 or TRBV12-4 with TRBJ1-1; 9 nucleotides agree with TRBD1. V shed 5 bases, J shed 6 bases, and the junction held 1 base outside the gene matches. The CDR3 has 12 amino acids. The CDR3 is CASSTGGPEAFF. As DNA, the CDR3 is TGTGCCAGCAGTACAGGGGGCCCTGAAGCTTTCTTT.

This clonotype was seen repeatedly, ten times or more. This chain connects TRBV7-3 to TRBJ2-7; TRBD2 matches at 9 bases. CDR1 and CDR2 from the germline V gene are SGHTA and FQGTGA. The length of the CDR3 is 14 residues. After removal of 4 bases from V and 2 bases from J, the junction contained 3 bases not matched to a gene. The CDR3 bases are TGTGCCAGCAGCTACGGACTAGCGCCCTACGAGCAGTACTTC. Protein product: CASSYGLAPYEQYF.

In the case of this clonotype: A single base separates this from a much larger clone, so it may be a read error. The chain employs TRBV11-2 and TRBJ1-3; D ambiguous. Germline CDR1 and CDR2: SGHAT and FQNNGV. The CDR3 is made up of 16 amino acids. The CDR3: CAGSLVGSLSGNTIYF. DNA of the CDR3: TGTGCCGGCAGCTTAGTAGGGAGCCTCTCTGGAAACACCATATATTTT.

This clonotype was seen at least ten times. This rearrangement joins TRBV7-8 to TRBJ2-5; 10 bases are shared with TRBD1. V lost 4 bases to trimming and J lost 4 bases; unmatched junction nucleotides: 6. Germline values: CDR1 SGHVS, CDR2 FQNEAQ. This CDR3 region has 15 residues. The CDR3 coding sequence is TGTGCCAGCAGCTCAGAGACAGGGGGCCGAGAGACCCAGTACTTC. Its translation is CASSSETGGRETQYF.

In this sample, this clonotype turned up many times. The chain joins TRBV4-1 to TRBJ2-7; TRBD1 might be the D (6 bases). Germline V lookup: CDR1 MGHRA, CDR2 YSYEKL. This CDR3 has 14 amino acids. Deletions cut 1 base from V and 3 bases from J, with 10 bases between. The CDR3 coding sequence is TGCGCCAGCAGCCAAGTTTGGACAGTCTACGAGCAGTACTTC. Translation: CASSQVWTVYEQYF.

This clonotype was detected many times. J is TRBJ1-2 and V is TRBV6-1; 7 bases fit TRBD1. The junction had 5 bases not matched to a gene; V was cut back by 8 bases and J by 8 bases. Germline V gives CDR1 MNHNS, CDR2 SASEGT. The length of the CDR3 is 11 residues. In nucleotides, the CDR3 is TGTGCCAGCGGGACAGTACGCGGCTACACCTTC. It specifies CASGTVRGYTF.